This TCR beta chain derives from a study of blood T cell repertoires in COVID-19. Study-level background: Whether acute or convalescent, the COVID-19 samples came from the United States, Italy and Spain.

Participants, roughly 18 to 90 years old, spanned 24 US areas. Cohort placement rested on clinical history that participants reported themselves. Before being deemed recovered, Cohort 3 donors had two negative PCRs, clearance, or symptom resolution. Only in-frame clones appear in the TCRdb table, and some are missing; sequencing was by immunoSEQ multiplex PCR. The repertoire holds more than 400,000 clones, with around 90% as singletons. The CDR3 loop spans 20 amino acids. In germline, CDR1 is MGHRA, CDR2 YSYEKL. With 3 bases clipped from V and 2 bases from J, the junction kept 14 bases outside the gene matches.

The chain employs TRBV4-1 and TRBJ2-1; 12 positions agree with TRBD1. The material sequenced was PBMCs or T cells enriched from blood (not recorded which). This receptor was identified in a woman between 18 and 30 years old who had recovered from COVID-19. The CDR3 protein is CASSQDRDRGLRAPYNEQFF. Written as DNA, the CDR3 is TGCGCCAGCAGCCAGGACCGGGACAGGGGGCTACGAGCCCCCTACAATGAGCAGTTCTTC.